The clone carrying this TCR beta chain was seen a few times. Its antigen remains unknown. The CDR3 spans 15 residues. CDR1 is SGHTA and CDR2 is FQGNSA in the germline V gene. Between the trimmed V and J ends, which lost 2 bases and 4 bases, there was a span of 12 bases. The data were obtained in a study of T cell repertoires in cytomegalovirus infection. TCRdb re-called the reads with MiXCR, one entry per CDR3 protein. The sample holds under 150,000 distinct CDR3 sequences; more than 20% are singletons and the top ten take 34%. J is TRBJ1-5 and V is TRBV7-2; the D is unclear. This clonotype was sampled from a human donor in good health (CMV status not recorded). Some clones in this sample may be carry-over from other donors' samples. Material for sequencing was PBMCs, sequenced either directly or after in vitro stimulation (not recorded which). The CDR3 coding sequence is TGTGCCAGCAGCTTAAAGCAGGTTCCGAATCAGCCCCAGCATTTT. Encoded protein: CASSLKQVPNQPQHF. The whole variable domain, filled in from reference TRBV7-2 and TRBJ1-5, reads GAGVSQSPSNKVTEKGKDVELRCDPISGHTALYWYRQSLGQGLEFLIYFQGNSAPDKSGLPSDRFSAERTGGSVSTLTIQRTQQEDSAVYLCASSLKQVPNQPQHFGDGTRLSIL.